This T cell receptor beta chain emerged from a study of cytomegalovirus exposure and HLA in healthy donors. Study-level results: Researchers reported that three CMV-associated chains were confirmed in vitro as CMV antigen-specific. The study put under 200 TCR beta chains on its list as cytomegalovirus-associated.

In the case of this clone: Its antigen remains unknown.

Both 60 Vbeta primers and 13 Jbeta primers went into the PCR. Sequencing used immunoSEQ multiplex PCR; TCRdb keeps in-frame clones, though not all of them. In all, the sample yields around 80,000 clones. There are 16 residues in the CDR3. CDR1 MNHEY and CDR2 SVGAGI come from the germline V gene. With 2 bases removed from V and 7 bases from J, the gap between germline ends came to 15 bases. This chain connects TRBV6-5 to TRBJ1-6; D might be TRBD1 (5 bases). Sample: PBMCs. This receptor was taken from a man in his forties or fifties in good health and CMV-seronegative. This CDR3 is CASSYGSVDTNSPLHF. For the CDR3, the DNA is TGTGCCAGCAGTTACGGTAGTGTGGACACAAATTCACCCCTCCACTTT.